The 13 T cell receptor beta chains presented below share a single source sample, sequenced in a study of cytomegalovirus exposure and HLA in healthy donors. The PCR ran on 60 Vbeta and 13 Jbeta primers. Assay used: immunoSEQ multiplex PCR; TCRdb lists only in-frame clones, some missing. Among about 210,000 clones, nearly 80% were seen once, and the ten largest hold 1.5% to 2%. Sequences were obtained from PBMCs. All receptors derive from a male donor in good health and CMV-seronegative.

V is TRBV4-3 and J is TRBJ1-6; 9 nucleotides agree with TRBD1. The trim removed 1 base at V and 7 bases at J, leaving 5 bases unmatched. The germline V gene has CDR1 LGHNA and CDR2 YSLEER. The CDR3 sequence is 16 residues long. The CDR3 loop is CASSQGQGEVNSPLHF. The CDR3 DNA reads as TGCGCCAGCAGCCAAGGACAGGGGGAAGTGAATTCACCCCTCCACTTT.

The J gene is TRBJ1-2, the V gene TRBV7-9, with D uncertain. CDR1 and CDR2 (germline): SEHNR, FQNEAQ (reference sequence). CDR3 size: 13 residues. V was pared by 1 base and J by 7 bases, with 10 bases between. CDR3 residues: CASSLGGRGGYTF. DNA for the CDR3: TGTGCCAGCAGCTTAGGCGGTCGGGGTGGCTACACCTTC.

The chain uses TRBV28 and TRBJ2-7; 11 bases map to TRBD1. The CDR3 has 15 amino acids. V was clipped by 3 bases and J by 5 bases; unmatched bases: 6. Germline lookup yields CDR1 MDHEN and CDR2 SYDVKM. The chain's CDR3 is CASSFWGQGVNEQYF. CDR3 DNA: TGTGCCAGCAGTTTTTGGGGACAGGGGGTTAACGAGCAGTACTTC. The entire variable domain, with the rest obtained from reference TRBV28 and TRBJ2-7, is as follows: DVKVTQSSRYLVKRTGEKVFLECVQDMDHENMFWYRQDPGLGLRLIYFSYDVKMKEKGDIPEGYSVSREKKERFSLILESASTNQTSMYLCASSFWGQGVNEQYFGPGTRLTVT.

The CDR3 is CASSEYGTGSYEQYF. DNA for the CDR3: TGTGCCAGCAGTGAATATGGGACAGGGAGCTACGAGCAGTACTTC. The rearrangement links TRBV2 to TRBJ2-7; TRBD1 aligns across 9 bases. The CDR3 has 15 residues. Germline loops: CDR1 SNHLY, CDR2 FYNNEI. V was clipped by 2 bases and J by 3 bases; unmatched bases: 5.

The V call is TRBV18, the J call TRBJ1-1; maybe TRBD1 (6 bases). The germline gives CDR1 KGHSH, CDR2 LQKENI. The CDR3 is 14 amino acids. V was shortened by 2 bases and J by 1 base, with 8 bases between the two germline ends. Written as DNA, the CDR3 is TGTGCCAGCTCACCATTACAGGGGAACACTGAAGCTTTCTTT. Translated: CASSPLQGNTEAFF.

The rearrangement uses TRBV9 and TRBJ1-1; D possibly corresponds to TRBD1 (6 bases). Looked up from germline, CDR1 is SGDLS and CDR2 is YYNGEE. This CDR3 has 13 residues. V lost 6 bases and J lost 1, with 10 bases in between. Here the CDR3 DNA reads TGTGCCAGCAAAAGGGACACGAACACTGAAGCTTTCTTT. Amino acid sequence: CASKRDTNTEAFF. Looking up the rest from reference TRBV9 and TRBJ1-1 gives the full variable domain: DSGVTQTPKHLITATGQRVTLRCSPRSGDLSVYWYQQSLDQGLQFLIQYYNGEERAKGNILERFSAQQFPDLHSELNLSSLELGDSALYFCASKRDTNTEAFFGQGTRLTVV.

The chain recombines TRBV4-1 with TRBJ1-2, with no clear D. Trimming left V 4 bases short and J 6 bases short, with 12 bases between. CDR1 and CDR2 from the germline V gene are MGHRA and YSYEKL. CDR3 size: 13 residues. CDR3 nucleotides: TGCGCCAGCAGCCCCACGAACAAGAATGGCTACACCTTC. It is translated as CASSPTNKNGYTF.

The count of this clone is one. V gene TRBV11-2 combines with J gene TRBJ1-2; 8 bases align to TRBD1. Trimming took 3 bases from V and 0 from J; bases not matched to a gene: 0. From germline, CDR1 is SGHAT and CDR2 FQNNGV. This CDR3 region has 14 residues. CDR3 amino acids: CASSLDRANYGYTF. CDR3 bases: TGTGCCAGCAGCTTGGACAGGGCTAACTATGGCTACACCTTC.

This sequence joins TRBV9 and TRBJ2-5; 7 bases match TRBD2. Looked up from germline, CDR1 is SGDLS and CDR2 is YYNGEE. CDR3 length: 15 amino acids. The ends lost 0 bases at V and 2 bases at J; junction bases unmatched: 4. The CDR3 DNA follows: TGTGCCAGCAGCGTAGGCCCTAGCGGTCAAGAGACCCAGTACTTC. This encodes CASSVGPSGQETQYF. The variable domain in full, with the rest retrieved from reference TRBV9 and TRBJ2-5, is DSGVTQTPKHLITATGQRVTLRCSPRSGDLSVYWYQQSLDQGLQFLIQYYNGEERAKGNILERFSAQQFPDLHSELNLSSLELGDSALYFCASSVGPSGQETQYFGPGTRLLVL.

This sequence joins TRBV5-4 and TRBJ2-3, with TRBD2 identical over 8 bases. This CDR3 region has 15 residues. CDR1 is SGHNT and CDR2 is YYREEE in the germline V gene (reference sequence). V shed 3 bases and J 0 bases; nucleotides not matched to a gene: 3. The CDR3 reads CASSSTSGSTDTQYF. DNA for the CDR3: TGTGCCAGCAGCTCCACTAGCGGAAGCACAGATACGCAGTATTTT.

This clone was detected a few times. This chain uses TRBV29-1 with TRBJ1-1, with a tentative D call TRBD1 (5 bases). CDR1 SQVTM and CDR2 ANQGSEA come from the germline V gene. Trimming stripped 7 bases from V and 4 bases from J, with 22 bases between. The CDR3 spans 15 residues. CDR3 sequence: CSGTQEGRRGTEAFF. The CDR3 DNA follows: TGCAGCGGGACCCAGGAGGGACGTCGGGGCACTGAAGCTTTCTTT.

The rearrangement joins TRBV13 to TRBJ1-1, with a weak D call TRBD1 (6 bases). The ends were cut back, 3 bases at V and 2 bases at J, with 19 bases in the middle. Germline V lookup: CDR1 PRHDT, CDR2 FYEKMQ (reference sequence). The length of the CDR3 is 17 residues. CDR3: CASSFQSVRGYNTEAFF. The CDR3 DNA follows: TGTGCCAGCAGCTTCCAATCAGTCAGGGGCTATAACACTGAAGCTTTCTTT.

V usage is TRBV5-6 and J usage is TRBJ2-1, with 8 bases that match TRBD1. CDR3 size: 15 residues. V shed 3 bases, J shed 4 bases, and the junction held 6 bases outside the gene matches. The germline gives CDR1 SGHDT, CDR2 YYEEEE. The CDR3 here is CASSSGQVLYNEQFF. CDR3 in DNA: TGTGCCAGCAGCTCGGGACAGGTTCTATACAATGAGCAGTTCTTC. The whole variable domain, remainder taken from reference TRBV5-6 and TRBJ2-1, is DAGVTQSPTHLIKTRGQQVTLRCSPKSGHDTVSWYQQALGQGPQFIFQYYEEEERQRGNFPDRFSGHQFPNYSSELNVNALLLGDSALYLCASSSGQVLYNEQFFGPGTRLTVL.